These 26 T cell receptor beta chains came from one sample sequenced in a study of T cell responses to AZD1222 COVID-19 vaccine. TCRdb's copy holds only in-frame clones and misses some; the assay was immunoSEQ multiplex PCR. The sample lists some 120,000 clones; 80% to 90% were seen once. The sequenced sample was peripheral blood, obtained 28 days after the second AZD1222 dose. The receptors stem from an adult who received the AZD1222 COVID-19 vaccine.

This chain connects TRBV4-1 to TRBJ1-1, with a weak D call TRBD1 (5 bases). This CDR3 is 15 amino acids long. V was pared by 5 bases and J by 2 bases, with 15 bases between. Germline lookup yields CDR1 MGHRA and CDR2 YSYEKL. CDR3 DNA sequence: TGCGCCAGCAGCGGCTCGCTGGGACGCAACACTGAAGCTTTCTTT. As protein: CASSGSLGRNTEAFF.

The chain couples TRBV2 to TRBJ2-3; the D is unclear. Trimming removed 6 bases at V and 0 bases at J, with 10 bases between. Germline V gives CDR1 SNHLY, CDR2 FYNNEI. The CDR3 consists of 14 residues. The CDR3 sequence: CASSYLTSTDTQYF. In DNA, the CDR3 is TGTGCCAGCAGCTACCTTACTAGCACAGATACGCAGTATTTT. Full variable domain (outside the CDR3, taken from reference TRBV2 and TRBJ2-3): EPEVTQTPSHQVTQMGQEVILRCVPISNHLYFYWYRQILGQKVEFLVSFYNNEISEKSEIFDDQFSVERPDGSNFTLKIRSTKLEDSAMYFCASSYLTSTDTQYFGPGTRLTVL.

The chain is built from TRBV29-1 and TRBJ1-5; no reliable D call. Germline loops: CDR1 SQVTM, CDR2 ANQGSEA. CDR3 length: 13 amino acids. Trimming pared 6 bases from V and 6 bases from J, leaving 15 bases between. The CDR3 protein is CSVLPRVGQPQHF. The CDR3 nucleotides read TGCAGCGTCCTCCCGCGCGTGGGTCAGCCCCAGCATTTT.

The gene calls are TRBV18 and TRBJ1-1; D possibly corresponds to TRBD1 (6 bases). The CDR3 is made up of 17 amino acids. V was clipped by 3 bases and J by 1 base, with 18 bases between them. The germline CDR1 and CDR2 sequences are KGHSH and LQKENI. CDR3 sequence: CASSPGGGLGPNTEAFF. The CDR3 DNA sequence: TGTGCCAGCTCACCCGGGGGGGGGCTTGGACCGAACACTGAAGCTTTCTTT.

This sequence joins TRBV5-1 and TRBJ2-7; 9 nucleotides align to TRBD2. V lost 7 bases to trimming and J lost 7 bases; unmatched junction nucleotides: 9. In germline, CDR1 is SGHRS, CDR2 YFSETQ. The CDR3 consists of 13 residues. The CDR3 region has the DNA TGCGCCAGCGTAGCGGGAGTCTCGGTAGAGCAGTACTTC. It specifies CASVAGVSVEQYF.

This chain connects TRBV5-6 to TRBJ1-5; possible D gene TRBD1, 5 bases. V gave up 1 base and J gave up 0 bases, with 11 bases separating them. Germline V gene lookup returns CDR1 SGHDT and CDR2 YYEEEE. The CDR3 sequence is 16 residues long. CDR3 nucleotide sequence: TGTGCCAGCAGCTTGAGAGGGGCATATAGCAATCAGCCCCAGCATTTT. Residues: CASSLRGAYSNQPQHF. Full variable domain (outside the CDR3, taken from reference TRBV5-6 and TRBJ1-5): DAGVTQSPTHLIKTRGQQVTLRCSPKSGHDTVSWYQQALGQGPQFIFQYYEEEERQRGNFPDRFSGHQFPNYSSELNVNALLLGDSALYLCASSLRGAYSNQPQHFGDGTRLSIL.

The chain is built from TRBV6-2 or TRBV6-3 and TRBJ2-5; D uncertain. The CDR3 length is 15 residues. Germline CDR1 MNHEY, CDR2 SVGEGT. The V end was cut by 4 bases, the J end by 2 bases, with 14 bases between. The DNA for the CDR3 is TGTGCCAGCAGTTCTCCCCCGCGTGGGCAAGAGACCCAGTACTTC. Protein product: CASSSPPRGQETQYF.

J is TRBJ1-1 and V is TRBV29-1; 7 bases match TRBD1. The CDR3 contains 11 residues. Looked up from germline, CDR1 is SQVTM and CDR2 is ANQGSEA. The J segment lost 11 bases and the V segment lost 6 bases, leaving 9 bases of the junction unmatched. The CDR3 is CSVGTDVEAFF. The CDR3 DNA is TGCAGCGTCGGGACAGACGTTGAGGCTTTCTTT.

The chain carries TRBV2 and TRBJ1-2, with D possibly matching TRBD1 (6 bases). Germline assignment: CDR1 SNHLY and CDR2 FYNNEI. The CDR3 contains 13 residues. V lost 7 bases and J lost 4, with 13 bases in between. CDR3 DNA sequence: TGTGCCAGCAAGGCGCAGGGGATCTATGGCTACACCTTC. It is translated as CASKAQGIYGYTF. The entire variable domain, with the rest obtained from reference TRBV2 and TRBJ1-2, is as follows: EPEVTQTPSHQVTQMGQEVILRCVPISNHLYFYWYRQILGQKVEFLVSFYNNEISEKSEIFDDQFSVERPDGSNFTLKIRSTKLEDSAMYFCASKAQGIYGYTFGSGTRLTVV.

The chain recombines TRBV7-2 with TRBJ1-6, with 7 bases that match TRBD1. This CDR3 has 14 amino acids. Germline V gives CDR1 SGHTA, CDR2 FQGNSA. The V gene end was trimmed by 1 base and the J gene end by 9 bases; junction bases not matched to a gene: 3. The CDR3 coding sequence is TGTGCCAGCAGCTTAGGACAGGGAGGTTCACCCCTCCACTTT. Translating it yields CASSLGQGGSPLHF.

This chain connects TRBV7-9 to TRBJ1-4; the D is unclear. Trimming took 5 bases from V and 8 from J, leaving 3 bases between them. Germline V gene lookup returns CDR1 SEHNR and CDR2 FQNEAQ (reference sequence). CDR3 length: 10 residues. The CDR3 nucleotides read TGTGCCAGCAGCGGGGAAAAACTGTTTTTT. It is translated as CASSGEKLFF.

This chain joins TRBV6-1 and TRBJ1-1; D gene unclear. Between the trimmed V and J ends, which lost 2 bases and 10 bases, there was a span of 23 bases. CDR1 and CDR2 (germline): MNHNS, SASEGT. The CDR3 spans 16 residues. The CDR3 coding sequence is TGTGCCAGCAGTGAAAGATTCTGGACTGGGTCCCTGAGAGCTTTCTTT. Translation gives CASSERFWTGSLRAFF.

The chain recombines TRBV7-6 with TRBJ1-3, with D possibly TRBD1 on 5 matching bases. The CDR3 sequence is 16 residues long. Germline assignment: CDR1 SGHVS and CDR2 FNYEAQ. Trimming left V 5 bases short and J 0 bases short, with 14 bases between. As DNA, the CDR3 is TGTGCCAGCAGCCCAGGGTGGCAGGCCTCTGGAAACACCATATATTTT. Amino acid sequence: CASSPGWQASGNTIYF.

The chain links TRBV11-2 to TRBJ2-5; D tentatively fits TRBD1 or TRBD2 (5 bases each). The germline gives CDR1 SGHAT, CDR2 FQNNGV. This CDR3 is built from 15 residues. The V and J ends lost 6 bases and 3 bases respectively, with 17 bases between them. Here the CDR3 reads CASSPGAAYEETQYF. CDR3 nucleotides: TGTGCCAGCAGTCCCGGGGCCGCCTACGAAGAGACCCAGTACTTC.

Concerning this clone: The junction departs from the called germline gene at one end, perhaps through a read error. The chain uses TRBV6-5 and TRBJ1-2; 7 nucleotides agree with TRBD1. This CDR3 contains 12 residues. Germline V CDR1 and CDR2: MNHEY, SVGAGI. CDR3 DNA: TGTGTCAGCGGGGACAGAGGGAGCGGCTACACCTTC. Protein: CVSGDRGSGYTF.

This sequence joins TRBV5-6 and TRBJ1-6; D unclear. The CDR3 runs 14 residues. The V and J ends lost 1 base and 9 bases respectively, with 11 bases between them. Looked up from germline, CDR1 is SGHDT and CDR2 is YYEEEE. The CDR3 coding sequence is TGTGCCAGCAGCTTGTACATACAAGGTTCACCCCTCCACTTT. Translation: CASSLYIQGSPLHF.

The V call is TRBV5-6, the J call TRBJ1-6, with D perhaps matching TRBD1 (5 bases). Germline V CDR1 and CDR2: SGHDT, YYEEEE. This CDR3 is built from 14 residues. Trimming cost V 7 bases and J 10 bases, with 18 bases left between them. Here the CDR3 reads CASPGVGVESPLHF. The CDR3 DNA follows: TGTGCCAGCCCGGGGGTGGGAGTTGAGTCACCCCTCCACTTT.

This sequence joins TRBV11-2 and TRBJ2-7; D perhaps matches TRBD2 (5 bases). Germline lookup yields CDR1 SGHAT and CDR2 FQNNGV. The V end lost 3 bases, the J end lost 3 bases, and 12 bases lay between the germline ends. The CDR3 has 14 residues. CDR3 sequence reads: CASSFGGSGYEQYF. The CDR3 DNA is TGTGCCAGCAGCTTCGGAGGTTCAGGCTACGAGCAGTACTTC. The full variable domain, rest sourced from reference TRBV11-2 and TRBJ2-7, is EAGVAQSPRYKIIEKRQSVAFWCNPISGHATLYWYQQILGQGPKLLIQFQNNGVVDDSQLPKDRFSAERLKGVDSTLKIQPAKLEDSAVYLCASSFGGSGYEQYFGPGTRLTVT.

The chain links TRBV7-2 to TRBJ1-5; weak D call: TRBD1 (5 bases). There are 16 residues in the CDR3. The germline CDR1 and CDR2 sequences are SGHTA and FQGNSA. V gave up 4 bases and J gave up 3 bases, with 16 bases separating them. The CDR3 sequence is CASSSDAPGLNQPQHF. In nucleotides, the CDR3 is TGTGCCAGCAGCTCCGATGCGCCGGGGCTCAATCAGCCCCAGCATTTT.

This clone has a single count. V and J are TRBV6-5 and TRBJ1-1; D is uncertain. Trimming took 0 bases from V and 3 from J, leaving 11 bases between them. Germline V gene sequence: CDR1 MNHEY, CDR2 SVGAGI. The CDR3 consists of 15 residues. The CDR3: CASSYSSFGYTEAFF. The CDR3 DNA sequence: TGTGCCAGCAGTTACTCGAGCTTCGGTTACACTGAAGCTTTCTTT.

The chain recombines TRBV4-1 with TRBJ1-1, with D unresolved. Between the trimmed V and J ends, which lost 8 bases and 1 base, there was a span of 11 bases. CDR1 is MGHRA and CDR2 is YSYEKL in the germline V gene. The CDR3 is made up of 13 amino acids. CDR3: CASLQRKNTEAFF. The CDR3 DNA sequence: TGCGCCAGCCTCCAACGGAAGAACACTGAAGCTTTCTTT.

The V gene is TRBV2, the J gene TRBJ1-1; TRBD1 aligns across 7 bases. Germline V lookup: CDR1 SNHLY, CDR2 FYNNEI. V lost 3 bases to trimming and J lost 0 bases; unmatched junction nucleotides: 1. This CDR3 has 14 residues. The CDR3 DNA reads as TGTGCCAGCAGTGACCAGGGGGTGAACACTGAAGCTTTCTTT. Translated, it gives CASSDQGVNTEAFF.

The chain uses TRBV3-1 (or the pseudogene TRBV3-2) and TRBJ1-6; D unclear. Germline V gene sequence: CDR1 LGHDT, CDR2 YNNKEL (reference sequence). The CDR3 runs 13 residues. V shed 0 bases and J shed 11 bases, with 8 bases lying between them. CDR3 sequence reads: CASSQDSRTPLHF. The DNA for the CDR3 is TGTGCCAGCAGCCAAGACAGTCGAACACCCCTCCACTTT.

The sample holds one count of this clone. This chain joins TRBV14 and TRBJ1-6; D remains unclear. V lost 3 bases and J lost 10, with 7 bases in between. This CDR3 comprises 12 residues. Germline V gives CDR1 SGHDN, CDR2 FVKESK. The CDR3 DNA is TGTGCCAGCAGCCAGGGTTGGTCACCCCTCCACTTT. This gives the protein CASSQGWSPLHF.

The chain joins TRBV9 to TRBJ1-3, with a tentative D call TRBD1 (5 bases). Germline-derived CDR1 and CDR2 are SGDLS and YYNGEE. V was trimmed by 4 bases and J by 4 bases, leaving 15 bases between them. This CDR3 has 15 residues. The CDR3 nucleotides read TGTGCCAGCAGCCCCCGGGACGGGACCGGAAACACCATATATTTT. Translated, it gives CASSPRDGTGNTIYF.

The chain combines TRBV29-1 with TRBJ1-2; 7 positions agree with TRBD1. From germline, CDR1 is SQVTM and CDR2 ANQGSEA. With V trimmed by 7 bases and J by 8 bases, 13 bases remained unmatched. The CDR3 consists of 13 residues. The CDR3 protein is CSGYEGARGGYTF. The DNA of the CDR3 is TGCAGCGGGTATGAGGGGGCCAGGGGCGGCTACACCTTC.